Given below is one T cell receptor beta chain in context. These data come from a study of blood T cell repertoires in COVID-19. The assay was immunoSEQ multiplex PCR, and TCRdb's table has in-frame clones only and misses some. The table includes over 120,000 clones, about four fifths detected once. Germline values: CDR1 LGHDT, CDR2 YNNKEL (reference sequence). The V gene lost 10 bases and the J gene lost 0 bases, with 12 bases spanning the gap. The CDR3 loop spans 13 amino acids. Specimen: peripheral blood. This TCR was recovered from a woman aged 70 to 79 with COVID-19, enrolled during active disease. The J gene is TRBJ1-1, the V gene TRBV3-1 (or the pseudogene TRBV3-2), with no clear D. CDR3 residues: CATRAAMNTEAFF. The DNA of the CDR3 is TGTGCCACCCGAGCGGCCATGAACACTGAAGCTTTCTTT.